The 3 T cell receptor beta chains below come from one sample, sequenced in a study of T-cell reconstitution after alpha-beta-depleted transplantation in children. Unique molecular identifiers were used in preparing the TCRbeta library. Via MiXCR, TCRdb re-called the PCR reads, giving one row per CDR3 protein. The top ten clones hold 2.4% of a sample with roughly 500,000 distinct CDR3 sequences, 30% to 35% of them seen once. The specimen comprised PBMCs from the stem cell graft donor, sampled from the stem cell graft. The receptors shown here come from a human donor who donated a stem cell graft to a child with aplastic anemia.

Written as DNA, the CDR3 is TGTGCCAGCAGCTTAGCGGGTAGCGGGAGAAGCGATGAGCAGTTCTTC. This translates into CASSLAGSGRSDEQFF. The gene calls are TRBV7-9 and TRBJ2-1; 9 bases fit TRBD2. With 0 bases clipped from V and 8 bases from J, the junction kept 8 bases outside the gene matches. This CDR3 comprises 16 residues. Germline V gene sequence: CDR1 SEHNR, CDR2 FQNEAQ (reference sequence). Looking up the rest from reference TRBV7-9 and TRBJ2-1 gives the full variable domain: DTGVSQNPRHKITKRGQNVTFRCDPISEHNRLYWYRQTLGQGPEFLTYFQNEAQLEKSRLLSDRFSAERPKGSFSTLEIQRTEQGDSAMYLCASSLAGSGRSDEQFFGPGTRLTVL.

The sample holds a few counts of this clonotype. J is TRBJ1-1 and V is TRBV7-2; D may be TRBD1 (5 bases). The length of the CDR3 is 16 residues. Germline V gene sequence: CDR1 SGHTA, CDR2 FQGNSA. V was clipped by 4 bases and J by 2 bases, with 17 bases between them. As DNA, the CDR3 is TGTGCCAGCAGCTCCACATCCGGGACTTATAACACTGAAGCTTTCTTT. This sequence encodes CASSSTSGTYNTEAFF.

CDR3 coding DNA: TGTGCCAGCAGTGAAAGGCTCGGAACACCCCAAGAGACCCAGTACTTC. The encoded protein is CASSERLGTPQETQYF. The chain combines TRBV6-1 with TRBJ2-5; D gene uncertain. Germline V CDR1 and CDR2: MNHNS, SASEGT. V gave up 2 bases and J gave up 1 base, with 14 bases separating them. The CDR3 has 16 residues.